Presented here are 9 T cell receptor beta chains from one specimen sequenced in a study of T cell responses to AZD1222 COVID-19 vaccine. Libraries were prepared by immunoSEQ multiplex PCR; TCRdb keeps only in-frame clonotypes and omits some of them. This sample carries 84,000 or so clones, approximately 90% of them seen once, and the ten largest clones take 2.5% to 4%. This specimen was peripheral blood, taken 28 days after the second AZD1222 dose. Source of these receptors: an adult who received the AZD1222 COVID-19 vaccine.

The chain has TRBV19 and TRBJ1-5; no clear D. Germline CDR1 LNHDA, CDR2 SQIVND (reference sequence). Trimming cost V 0 bases and J 4 bases, with 4 bases left between them. This CDR3 region has 13 residues. The CDR3 spells CASSIDGNQPQHF. The CDR3 nucleotides read TGTGCCAGTAGTATAGACGGTAATCAGCCCCAGCATTTT.

The genes are TRBV2 and TRBJ2-2, with D possibly TRBD1 on 6 matching bases. V was shortened by 5 bases and J by 1 base, with 11 bases between the two germline ends. Germline V gene data show CDR1 as SNHLY and CDR2 as FYNNEI. This CDR3 has 15 residues. The CDR3 DNA is TGTGCCAGCAGTACGACAGGCCTGAACACCGGGGAGCTGTTTTTT. Translated, it gives CASSTTGLNTGELFF.

This clone has a handful of counts. The chain combines TRBV4-1 with TRBJ2-7; TRBD1 matches at 10 bases. Per the germline V gene, CDR1 is MGHRA and CDR2 is YSYEKL. V shed 3 bases and J 2 bases; nucleotides not matched to a gene: 13. The CDR3 extends over 18 amino acids. The CDR3 nucleotides are TGCGCCAGCAGCCAGGACGAGGGACAGGGGCGATTAGCCTACGAGCAGTACTTC. Amino acids: CASSQDEGQGRLAYEQYF.

The chain employs TRBV6-4 and TRBJ2-2; D call uncertain. Germline assignment: CDR1 MRHNA and CDR2 SNTAGT. V lost 0 bases and J 2 bases, leaving 7 bases between the germline ends. The CDR3 has 15 amino acids. The CDR3 region has the DNA TGTGCCAGCAGTGACTCGAGCAGAAACACCGGGGAGCTGTTTTTT. Its protein product is CASSDSSRNTGELFF.

The chain joins TRBV10-3 to TRBJ1-1; 8 nucleotides match TRBD1. V was pared by 8 bases and J by 3 bases, with 5 bases of the junction left unmatched. Germline loops: CDR1 ENHRY, CDR2 SYGVKD. The CDR3 covers 13 residues. The CDR3 bases are TGTGCCATCGCGGACAGGGTGGACACTGAAGCTTTCTTT. It specifies CAIADRVDTEAFF.

V and J are TRBV11-3 and TRBJ1-5; TRBD1 aligns across 7 bases. The CDR3 extends over 15 amino acids. Looked up from germline, CDR1 is SGHNT and CDR2 is YENEEA. Losses at the gene ends were 5 bases for V and 2 bases for J; bases not matched to a gene: 6. CDR3 nucleotides: TGTGCCAGCAGCCAGGGGGGCACGGGCAATCAGCCCCAGCATTTT. This translates into CASSQGGTGNQPQHF.

This chain joins TRBV19 and TRBJ1-3, with a weak D call TRBD1 (5 bases). V shed 2 bases and J shed 3 bases, with 8 bases lying between them. There are 14 residues in the CDR3. Germline CDR1 and CDR2: LNHDA and SQIVND (reference sequence). As DNA, the CDR3 is TGTGCCAGTAGTATATCAGGGTTTGGAAACACCATATATTTT. Its translation: CASSISGFGNTIYF.

The chain recombines TRBV5-1 with TRBJ1-2, with 9 bases identical to TRBD1. Germline lookup yields CDR1 SGHRS and CDR2 YFSETQ. V was pared by 4 bases and J by 4 bases, with 8 bases of the junction left unmatched. This CDR3 spans 15 amino acids. The CDR3 loop reads CASSPTDRGPYGYTF. In nucleotides, the CDR3 is TGCGCCAGCAGCCCGACGGACAGGGGACCCTATGGCTACACCTTC. Full variable domain (outside the CDR3, taken from reference TRBV5-1 and TRBJ1-2): KAGVTQTPRYLIKTRGQQVTLSCSPISGHRSVSWYQQTPGQGLQFLFEYFSETQRNKGNFPGRFSGRQFSNSRSEMNVSTLELGDSALYLCASSPTDRGPYGYTFGSGTRLTVV.

This clone appeared a single time. CDR3 bases: TGTGCCTGGAGTTCCGCCCTAACTAGCAACACCAAACCTGAGCAGTTCTTC. This gives the protein CAWSSALTSNTKPEQFF. V is TRBV30 and J is TRBJ2-1; tentatively, D is TRBD2 (6 bases). The germline CDR1 and CDR2 sequences are GTSNPN and SVGIG (reference sequence). CDR3 length: 17 amino acids. V lost 2 bases and J 9 bases, leaving 26 bases between the germline ends.